This paragraph reports one T cell receptor (beta chain). Its antigen specificity is not known. No base quality values were provided; no much bigger clone lies one nucleotide off. Profiling of TCR beta VDJ combinations and CDR3 sequences used genomic DNA as the template. An Illumina HiSeq 2000 was the platform used for TCR repertoire sequencing. Per the original workflow: TRBV/TRBJ rearrangement plots, CDR3 size and DJ length profiles, and Simpson's diversity index were used to evaluate the repertoires. The most abundant DNA sequence in the deep sequencing data was defined as the immunodominant clone. CDR3 amino acid sequences were checked for sharing between subjects and were compared against published repertoires and the VDJdb database. The public reads were run again by TCRdb, first through fastp at Q25 and then through MiXCR, and only productive beta chains were kept. Each CDR3 protein gets just one entry, which takes the most common genes and DNA from the rows behind it. The V and J calls shown here were made by TCRdb, not taken from the authors' results. The sample data list 150,000 to 160,000 distinct CDR3 sequences, and about 50% of these were observed just once. 9.5% to 15% of the sample goes to the ten largest clones.

Taken from the germline V gene, the CDR1 and CDR2 loops are ENHRY and SYGVKD. The junction shows trimming of 2 bases on V and 7 bases on J, plus 9 bases between the germline ends. Taken from cysteine to phenylalanine, the CDR3 has 14 residues. Of all the DNA, just the CDR3 is kept, 42 bases in frame from base 1. This sample stems from a study of CD8+CD57+ T cells in acquired aplastic anemia (dated by TCRdb to 2017 to 2018). General notes on the study: On average, sorted CD4+ and CD8+ cells yielded 3 to 4 ug of extracted DNA, with a range of about 0.17 to 27.4 ug. A CD8+CD57+ expansion meant a frequency higher than the mean frequency seen in healthy subjects.

The paper as a whole reports these results and caveats: Around 30 CD8+ CDR3 sequences were shared between patients and controls but appeared highly expressed in patients and within their immunodominant clones. Patients and healthy controls showed no significant difference in CD8+ Simpson's diversity (P=0.060).

Patients chosen for sequencing had shown expansion of CD8+CD57+ cells by flow cytometry. Severe acquired aplastic anemia was diagnosed in all patients according to International Study of Aplastic Anemia and Agranulocytosis and Camitta criteria. No patient had received any therapy when blood was sampled. In this study, sorted CD4+ and CD8+ T cells from the blood of healthy subjects and of severe aplastic anemia patients had their TCR repertoires deep-sequenced. Patients were enrolled in the USA under clinicaltrials.gov protocols 00001620, 01623167, 00001397, 00071045, 00081523 and 00961064. Ficoll-Paque density gradient centrifugation was used to isolate peripheral blood mononuclear cells. CD4+ and CD8+ T cells were sorted by FACS or magnetic beads before DNA extraction.

The sequencing input was sorted CD4+, CD8+, or CD8+CD57+ T cells (not recorded which) from PBMCs. This clonotype was obtained from a human donor with aplastic anemia. The chain links TRBV10-3 with TRBJ1-6, with TRBD1 perhaps the D gene, on 6 matching bases. Here is the DNA: TGTGCCATCAGTGAGCAGGGGTACAATTCACCCCTCCACTTT. The resulting protein is CAISEQGYNSPLHF.